The source of this T cell receptor beta chain is a study of T-cell reconstitution after alpha-beta-depleted transplantation in children. Study-level results: At the one-year point after transplant, T-cell counts and TCRbeta diversity were found to come mostly from T cells that had been newly produced. The study traced high day-60 TCRbeta diversity in some patients to surviving recipient T cells and thymic progenitors. Roughly two months post-transplant, alpha-beta T cells reportedly originated from several hundred graft clones that had expanded.

Molecular barcoding with unique molecular identifiers was used for the TCRbeta library. TCRdb processed the PCR reads anew with MiXCR; each CDR3 protein has one entry. The profile covers 250,000 to 300,000 distinct CDR3 sequences, with around a tenth appearing a single time and around 22% taken by the ten largest. Germline loops: CDR1 DFQATT, CDR2 SNEGSKA (reference sequence). J lost 1 base, V lost 0 bases, and 10 bases had no gene match. The CDR3 is made up of 17 amino acids. Ten or more counts support this clonotype. Its specificity is unknown. The chain has TRBV20-1 and TRBJ1-1; 8 bases align to TRBD1. The sample consisted of peripheral blood, taken 180 days after TCRalphabeta/CD19-depleted stem cell transplant. This sequence was found in a male patient aged 2-9 years who had a stem cell transplant for chronic granulomatous disease, so the T cells may come from the graft donor. CDR3 sequence reads: CSARDWTGWLQNTEAFF. The CDR3 nucleotides read TGCAGTGCTAGAGATTGGACAGGGTGGTTGCAGAACACTGAAGCTTTCTTT.